This entry is about one T cell receptor (beta chain). No antigen is known for it. Germline-derived CDR1 and CDR2 are SGHTA and FQGNSA. The germline V and J ends were trimmed by 1 base and 6 bases, with 13 bases remaining between them. CDR3 size: 14 residues. This sample was included in a study of T cell responses to AZD1222 COVID-19 vaccine. Study-level background: Second-dose intervals of approximately 4 or approximately 12 weeks were pooled. General observations from the study: Donors skewed white British and female; clonal diversity was possibly underestimated. Across spike, vaccine-associated CD4 TCRs were found, dominant at 160-218 and 743-854. Breadth and depth of Spike-specific TCRs rose after two AZD1222 doses.

Clones were sequenced by immunoSEQ multiplex PCR, and TCRdb holds only the in-frame ones, with some missing. Of roughly 250,000 clones in the sample, 90% to 95% were seen once. This TCR came from an adult in good health. J is TRBJ2-7 and V is TRBV7-2, with a tentative D call TRBD2 (6 bases). Sequenced here: peripheral blood, sampled on day 0 of AZD1222 vaccination. The CDR3: CASSLGGGELEQYF. The CDR3 nucleotides are TGTGCCAGCAGCTTAGGAGGAGGGGAGCTCGAGCAGTACTTC.